This TCR beta chain was identified during a study of T cell repertoires in cytomegalovirus infection. Study context: From public TCR beta signatures came an indication of both CMV infection and matching HLA type.

The CDR3 sequence is 15 residues long. Germline V gene sequence: CDR1 SGHTA, CDR2 FQGNSA. V trimming: 5 bases; J trimming: 14 bases; junction bases outside the gene matches: 15. This clonotype was seen a few times. The target antigen is unknown. TCRdb fed the reads into MiXCR, producing one record per CDR3 protein. The sample has 550,000 to 700,000 distinct CDR3 sequences, under 45% seen once. This receptor was identified in a human donor in good health (CMV status not recorded). Some clones in this sample may be carry-over from other donors' samples. The rearrangement joins TRBV7-2 to TRBJ2-1; 10 nucleotides agree with TRBD2. The sample in question was cultured PBMCs, obtained from culture after CMV antigen stimulation. For the CDR3, the DNA is TGTGCCAGCAGCCCTCCGGGACTAGCGAGGGCGAGCGAGTTCTTC. Its protein is CASSPPGLARASEFF.